The 32 T cell receptor beta chains listed next were all sequenced from one sample in a study of beta chain features in type 1 diabetes. General observations from the study: Across all four CD4+ subsets, people with type 1 diabetes showed modestly shorter TCRB CDR3s.

Sequencing targeted expressed TCRB transcripts, as all isolated RNA had been reverse transcribed. TCRdb's copy holds only in-frame clones and misses some; the assay was immunoSEQ multiplex PCR. The repertoire includes about 700,000 clones, over 10% of them detected once, and less than 0.025% sits in the top ten. The antigens of these receptors remain unknown. Source material: naive CD4+ T cells from blood. These receptors were taken from a man between 18 and 29 years old with type 1 diabetes.

This clone occurred once. The chain uses TRBV7-3 and TRBJ2-5; possibly TRBD2 for D (5 bases). CDR1 is SGHTA, CDR2 FQGTGA, per germline. The V and J ends lost 1 base and 1 base respectively, with 7 bases between them. The CDR3 length is 14 residues. This CDR3 reads CASSLISGQETQYF. In DNA, the CDR3 is TGTGCCAGCAGCTTAATCAGCGGCCAAGAGACCCAGTACTTC.

J is TRBJ2-5 and V is TRBV7-6, with 10 bases that match TRBD2. Germline CDR1 reads SGHVS; CDR2 reads FNYEAQ. This CDR3 contains 16 residues. With V trimmed by 5 bases and J by 5 bases, 11 bases remained unmatched. The CDR3 DNA is TGTGCCAGCAGCCTGGGGGCTAGCGGGGGTGCGGAGACCCAGTACTTC. It encodes CASSLGASGGAETQYF.

The table lists this clone with a few counts. V and J are TRBV29-1 and TRBJ2-7; maybe TRBD1 (6 bases). This CDR3 has 13 amino acids. CDR1 is SQVTM and CDR2 is ANQGSEA in the germline V gene. V was trimmed by 3 bases and J by 2 bases, leaving 11 bases between them. For the CDR3, the DNA is TGCAGCGTTGAGGACAGCTTCGCCTACGAGCAGTACTTC. Protein sequence: CSVEDSFAYEQYF.

The J gene is TRBJ1-5, the V gene TRBV30; possible D gene TRBD1, 5 bases. Deletions cut 0 bases from V and 7 bases from J, with 10 bases between. Per the germline V gene, CDR1 is GTSNPN and CDR2 is SVGIG (reference sequence). The CDR3 covers 13 residues. The CDR3 nucleotides read TGTGCCTGGAGTGTAGGGGCTCCCCAGCCCCAGCATTTT. This gives the protein CAWSVGAPQPQHF.

There are a few counts of this clone. The V gene is TRBV2, the J gene TRBJ1-4; maybe TRBD1 (5 bases). The CDR3 loop spans 16 amino acids. V lost 6 bases to trimming and J lost 3 bases, with 17 bases between them. The germline gives CDR1 SNHLY, CDR2 FYNNEI. CDR3 bases: TGTGCCAGCAGGGGGGACGGCCTTTGGGCTAATGAAAAACTGTTTTTT. As protein: CASRGDGLWANEKLFF. Complete variable domain (other parts from reference TRBV2 and TRBJ1-4): EPEVTQTPSHQVTQMGQEVILRCVPISNHLYFYWYRQILGQKVEFLVSFYNNEISEKSEIFDDQFSVERPDGSNFTLKIRSTKLEDSAMYFCASRGDGLWANEKLFFGSGTQLSVL.

This clone was detected only a few times. The V and J genes are TRBV29-1 and TRBJ1-1, with 9 nucleotides matching TRBD1. Germline CDR1 reads SQVTM; CDR2 reads ANQGSEA. The CDR3 sequence is 14 residues long. Germline trimming cut 7 bases from V and 3 bases from J; bases unmatched to any gene: 9. CDR3 bases: TGCAGCGCCCAACAGGGGGCTGGGGACACTGAAGCTTTCTTT. The encoded protein is CSAQQGAGDTEAFF.

This clone has more than one count but fewer than ten. V and J are TRBV28 and TRBJ2-1, with D possibly TRBD1 on 5 matching bases. V lost 2 bases to trimming and J lost 10 bases, with 12 bases between them. The CDR3 is 13 residues long. Germline CDR1 is MDHEN and CDR2 is SYDVKM. This CDR3 is CASSLGARSEQFF. The CDR3 coding sequence is TGTGCCAGCAGTTTAGGGGCCCGCTCCGAGCAGTTCTTC.

This clone occurred a few times. The V gene is TRBV27, the J gene TRBJ2-7, with D unresolved. Trimming left V 5 bases short and J 2 bases short, with 10 bases between. The germline CDR1 and CDR2 sequences are MNHEY and SMNVEV (reference sequence). CDR3 size: 13 residues. This chain's CDR3 is CASSLPGPYEQYF. In nucleotides, the CDR3 is TGTGCCAGCAGTCTGCCCGGGCCCTACGAGCAGTACTTC.

This clone has a handful of counts. At the DNA level, this CDR3 is encoded by other sequences in the same sample as well. This sequence joins TRBV16 and TRBJ1-2; D unresolved. Trimming took off 0 bases at V and 2 bases at J, with 4 bases between the two ends. Germline V gene data show CDR1 as KGHSY and CDR2 as FQNENV. The CDR3 spans 13 residues. CDR3 nucleotides: TGTGCCAGCAGCCAATCGGGGAACTATGGCTACACCTTC. Its protein product is CASSQSGNYGYTF. The full variable domain, with the rest looked up from reference TRBV16 and TRBJ1-2, is GEEVAQTPKHLVRGEGQKAKLYCAPIKGHSYVFWYQQVLKNEFKFLISFQNENVFDETGMPKERFSAKCLPNSPCSLEIQATKLEDSAVYFCASSQSGNYGYTFGSGTRLTVV.

This clone was seen a handful of times. The CDR3: CASSLSEGGTEAFF. CDR3 nucleotides: TGTGCCAGCAGCCTCTCCGAGGGTGGGACTGAAGCTTTCTTT. V usage is TRBV13 and J usage is TRBJ1-1; D gene uncertain. Germline CDR1 reads PRHDT; CDR2 reads FYEKMQ (reference sequence). The CDR3 covers 14 residues. Trimming cost V 5 bases and J 5 bases, with 15 bases left between them.

This sequence joins TRBV27 and TRBJ2-1; TRBD1 might be the D (5 bases). V lost 3 bases and J 13 bases, leaving 19 bases between the germline ends. Germline lookup yields CDR1 MNHEY and CDR2 SMNVEV (reference sequence). The CDR3 runs 14 residues. CDR3 loop: CASSFRVVGDAQFF. CDR3 nucleotides: TGTGCCAGCAGTTTCAGGGTAGTAGGGGATGCTCAGTTCTTC.

This clone occurred a few times. V gene TRBV5-1 combines with J gene TRBJ2-7; D possibly matches TRBD1 or TRBD2 (5 bases each). The CDR3 extends over 15 amino acids. Per germline, CDR1 SGHRS and CDR2 YFSETQ. Trimming shortened V by 2 bases and J by 6 bases, and 18 bases separated the two germline ends. CDR3 residues: CASSFLQGLAGEQYF. For the CDR3, the DNA is TGCGCCAGCAGCTTTTTGCAGGGTTTGGCGGGCGAGCAGTACTTC. Drawing the rest from reference TRBV5-1 and TRBJ2-7, the complete variable domain is KAGVTQTPRYLIKTRGQQVTLSCSPISGHRSVSWYQQTPGQGLQFLFEYFSETQRNKGNFPGRFSGRQFSNSRSEMNVSTLELGDSALYLCASSFLQGLAGEQYFGPGTRLTVT.

This clone was found a few times. The rearrangement joins TRBV11-2 to TRBJ2-1, with TRBD1 matching over 7 bases. This CDR3 is built from 16 residues. The germline gives CDR1 SGHAT, CDR2 FQNNGV. V was clipped by 1 base and J by 2 bases; unmatched bases: 5. Written as DNA, the CDR3 is TGTGCCAGCAGCTTAGTTGGGGACAGTCCCTACAATGAGCAGTTCTTC. It codes for CASSLVGDSPYNEQFF.

The chain links TRBV30 to TRBJ1-1, with a possible D match to TRBD1 (5 bases). Germline V gives CDR1 GTSNPN, CDR2 SVGIG (reference sequence). The CDR3 runs to 13 residues. Trimming stripped 0 bases from V and 4 bases from J, with 9 bases between. In DNA form, the CDR3 reads TGTGCCTGGAGTGTAGGGGAATTCACTGAAGCTTTCTTT. This sequence encodes CAWSVGEFTEAFF.

The chain has TRBV6-1 and TRBJ2-5, with D perhaps assigned TRBD1 or TRBD2 (5 bases each). Deletions cut 4 bases from V and 7 bases from J, with 13 bases between. This CDR3 is built from 13 residues. Germline V CDR1 and CDR2: MNHNS, SASEGT. As DNA, the CDR3 is TGTGCCAGCAGTGGGCCGGGTGGGGGGACCCAGTACTTC. Translated, it gives CASSGPGGGTQYF.

This clone was counted between two and nine times. This chain joins TRBV6-5 and TRBJ1-1; D is undetermined. The CDR3 consists of 15 residues. Germline values: CDR1 MNHEY, CDR2 SVGAGI. V lost 0 bases to trimming and J lost 0 bases, with 8 bases between them. The CDR3 sequence is CASSYSAGMNTEAFF. DNA of the CDR3: TGTGCCAGCAGTTACTCGGCGGGGATGAACACTGAAGCTTTCTTT.

In its sample, this clone was seen a few times. This chain links TRBV9 with TRBJ2-1, with D possibly matching TRBD1 (6 bases). CDR1 is SGDLS, CDR2 YYNGEE, per germline. Trimming removed 4 bases at V and 8 bases at J, with 19 bases between. CDR3 size: 15 residues. The DNA of the CDR3 is TGTGCCAGCAGCCCAAGCCTGGGGGCCCCTGATGAGCAGTTCTTC. Residues: CASSPSLGAPDEQFF.

This clone appeared a few times. The chain recombines TRBV13 with TRBJ2-5; 12 bases fit TRBD1. This CDR3 has 16 residues. Losses at the gene ends were 3 bases for V and 5 bases for J; bases not matched to a gene: 7. Germline-derived CDR1 and CDR2 are PRHDT and FYEKMQ (reference sequence). The CDR3 nucleotides read TGTGCCAGCAGCTTGAGGTCGGGACAGGGGGCGGAGACCCAGTACTTC. Its protein product is CASSLRSGQGAETQYF.

This clone came up a few times. The genes are TRBV6-1 and TRBJ1-5; TRBD1 is a possible D gene (6 bases). V gave up 8 bases and J gave up 3 bases, with 14 bases separating them. Germline values: CDR1 MNHNS, CDR2 SASEGT. This CDR3 has 14 residues. Written as DNA, the CDR3 is TGTGCCAGCGGTCTGGACAGCTACAATCAGCCCCAGCATTTT. It specifies CASGLDSYNQPQHF.

This clone has a handful of counts. V is TRBV6-1 and J is TRBJ1-5; no reliable D call. CDR1 and CDR2 (germline): MNHNS, SASEGT. The CDR3 has 15 amino acids. V was pared by 3 bases and J by 0 bases, with 9 bases between. Written as DNA, the CDR3 is TGTGCCAGCAGTGAGCGGCCTTATAGCAATCAGCCCCAGCATTTT. It is translated as CASSERPYSNQPQHF.

The rearrangement links TRBV11-3 to TRBJ2-4; 10 bases are a match to TRBD1. V lost 3 bases, J lost 1 base, and 9 bases stayed unmatched. The CDR3 is made up of 18 amino acids. Germline V gene sequence: CDR1 SGHNT, CDR2 YENEEA. The CDR3 DNA is TGTGCCAGCAGCTTGGGCCTGACAGGGGGCAAGGCCAAAAACATTCAGTACTTC. Amino acids: CASSLGLTGGKAKNIQYF. The full variable domain, with the rest looked up from reference TRBV11-3 and TRBJ2-4, is EAGVVQSPRYKIIEKKQPVAFWCNPISGHNTLYWYLQNLGQGPELLIRYENEEAVDDSQLPKDRFSAERLKGVDSTLKIQPAELGDSAVYLCASSLGLTGGKAKNIQYFGAGTRLSVL.

This clone was detected only a few times. In the same sample, other DNA sequences code for this CDR3. The J gene is TRBJ2-1, the V gene TRBV9; TRBD1 aligns across 7 bases. The germline gives CDR1 SGDLS, CDR2 YYNGEE. The V and J ends lost 3 bases and 0 bases, in that order; junction bases with no gene match: 3. The CDR3 runs to 15 residues. In DNA form, the CDR3 reads TGTGCCAGCAGCGCACAGGGGAGCTCCTACAATGAGCAGTTCTTC. It is translated as CASSAQGSSYNEQFF. The whole variable domain, remainder taken from reference TRBV9 and TRBJ2-1, is DSGVTQTPKHLITATGQRVTLRCSPRSGDLSVYWYQQSLDQGLQFLIQYYNGEERAKGNILERFSAQQFPDLHSELNLSSLELGDSALYFCASSAQGSSYNEQFFGPGTRLTVL.

This clone was counted only a few times. This chain uses TRBV30 with TRBJ2-2; TRBD1 matches at 7 bases. The CDR3 length is 14 residues. Germline CDR1 is GTSNPN and CDR2 is SVGIG (reference sequence). The V and J ends lost 3 bases and 4 bases, in that order; junction bases with no gene match: 5. The CDR3 loop reads CAWSLTGATGELFF. The CDR3 nucleotides read TGTGCCTGGAGCCTAACAGGGGCCACCGGGGAGCTGTTTTTT.

This clone was counted between two and nine times. The chain recombines TRBV7-2 with TRBJ1-5; TRBD1 aligns across 9 bases. This CDR3 is built from 16 residues. V was clipped by 1 base and J by 6 bases; unmatched bases: 7. Germline loops: CDR1 SGHTA, CDR2 FQGNSA. The CDR3 bases are TGTGCCAGCAGCTTAGGGATACAGGGGGCCGGTCAGCCCCAGCATTTT. Its protein is CASSLGIQGAGQPQHF.

The chain employs TRBV19 and TRBJ2-7; D possibly corresponds to TRBD1 (5 bases). The V and J ends lost 4 bases and 0 bases respectively, with 7 bases between them. The CDR3 covers 13 residues. CDR1 and CDR2 from the germline V gene are LNHDA and SQIVND (reference sequence). CDR3 region: CASSKGVSYEQYF. Here the CDR3 DNA reads TGTGCCAGTAGTAAAGGGGTCTCCTACGAGCAGTACTTC.

The chain carries TRBV30 and TRBJ1-1; the D gene is possibly TRBD1 (5 bases). The CDR3 runs 14 residues. The germline V and J ends were trimmed by 0 bases and 4 bases, with 12 bases remaining between them. From germline, CDR1 is GTSNPN and CDR2 SVGIG (reference sequence). The CDR3 here is CAWSVGGTPTEAFF. CDR3 nucleotide sequence: TGTGCCTGGAGTGTAGGTGGGACCCCCACTGAAGCTTTCTTT.

As to this clone: The same CDR3 also results from other DNA sequences found in this sample. The CDR3 DNA sequence: TGTGCCAGCAGCTTACCCGCGAACACTGAAGCTTTCTTT. Encoded protein: CASSLPANTEAFF. This chain joins TRBV5-6 and TRBJ1-1, with no clear D. The germline V gene encodes CDR1 SGHDT and CDR2 YYEEEE. Trimming removed 2 bases from V and 1 base from J, with 6 bases in between. The CDR3 has 13 amino acids.

The chain couples TRBV7-6 to TRBJ2-3; tentatively, D is TRBD1 or TRBD2 (5 bases each). The CDR3 runs to 16 residues. Germline V lookup: CDR1 SGHVS, CDR2 FNYEAQ. V was pared by 4 bases and J by 0 bases, with 14 bases between. CDR3 sequence: CASSSFPGASTDTQYF. The CDR3 coding sequence is TGTGCCAGCAGCTCCTTCCCCGGGGCAAGCACAGATACGCAGTATTTT.

This chain uses TRBV5-1 with TRBJ2-1, with TRBD2 matching over 11 bases. This CDR3 is built from 16 residues. The junction had 11 bases not matched to a gene; V was cut back by 4 bases and J by 8 bases. Germline CDR1 is SGHRS and CDR2 is YFSETQ. The CDR3 DNA sequence: TGCGCCAGCAGCCGACTGGGGACTAGCGGAATAGATGAGCAGTTCTTC. Its translation: CASSRLGTSGIDEQFF.

The chain links TRBV5-6 to TRBJ1-1, with a possible D match to TRBD1 (5 bases). V was pared by 7 bases and J by 1 base, with 14 bases between. This CDR3 is built from 14 residues. CDR1 SGHDT and CDR2 YYEEEE come from the germline V gene. The CDR3 sequence is CASLMAGRNTEAFF. The CDR3 nucleotides read TGTGCCAGCTTAATGGCAGGGAGGAACACTGAAGCTTTCTTT.

The gene calls are TRBV30 and TRBJ2-3; D is possibly TRBD1 (6 bases). The V gene's germline CDR1 is GTSNPN and CDR2 SVGIG (reference sequence). Trimming pared 0 bases from V and 5 bases from J, leaving 9 bases between. The CDR3 has 13 residues. As DNA, the CDR3 is TGTGCCTGGAGTGTACAGGGTGAAGATACGCAGTATTTT. Residues: CAWSVQGEDTQYF.

The J gene is TRBJ2-1, the V gene TRBV7-8; TRBD2 matches 13 bases. CDR3 length: 18 residues. Unmatched junction bases numbered 8, after V lost 4 bases and J lost 2 bases. Germline-derived CDR1 and CDR2 are SGHVS and FQNEAQ. The CDR3 is CASSSKTSGGLPYNEQFF. For the CDR3, the DNA is TGTGCCAGCAGCTCTAAGACTAGCGGGGGGCTGCCCTACAATGAGCAGTTCTTC.